The next 24 T cell receptor beta chains were all read from a single sample in a study of blood T cell repertoires in COVID-19. Some clones are missing from TCRdb's copy, which holds only in-frame ones; the method was immunoSEQ multiplex PCR. The data contain 200,000 to 250,000 clones, over 80% of them singletons. The sequenced material came from PBMCs or T cells enriched from blood (not recorded which). Receptors were obtained from a man aged 18 to 35 with acute COVID-19.

The rearrangement links TRBV11-2 to TRBJ2-1; the match to TRBD2 covers 7 bases. Losses at the gene ends were 5 bases for V and 5 bases for J; bases not matched to a gene: 12. Per germline, CDR1 SGHAT and CDR2 FQNNGV. The CDR3 extends over 16 amino acids. CDR3 region: CASSVGRREFDNEQFF. CDR3 sequence (DNA): TGTGCCAGCAGCGTGGGGAGGCGGGAGTTCGACAATGAGCAGTTCTTC. The full variable domain, with the rest looked up from reference TRBV11-2 and TRBJ2-1, is EAGVAQSPRYKIIEKRQSVAFWCNPISGHATLYWYQQILGQGPKLLIQFQNNGVVDDSQLPKDRFSAERLKGVDSTLKIQPAKLEDSAVYLCASSVGRREFDNEQFFGPGTRLTVL.

The chain joins TRBV28 to TRBJ1-6; 9 positions agree with TRBD1. The CDR3 is 15 residues long. Germline CDR1 and CDR2: MDHEN and SYDVKM. The ends lost 3 bases at V and 5 bases at J; junction bases unmatched: 2. CDR3: CASSLRDRDNSPLHF. DNA for the CDR3: TGTGCCAGCAGTTTGCGGGACAGGGATAATTCACCCCTCCACTTT.

The chain employs TRBV5-4 and TRBJ2-2, with TRBD2 matching over 13 bases. The CDR3 is 17 residues long. Germline V CDR1 and CDR2: SGHNT, YYREEE (reference sequence). The trim removed 0 bases at V and 7 bases at J, leaving 6 bases unmatched. DNA for the CDR3: TGTGCCAGCAGCTTGGTAGGACTAGCGGGAGCGGGCGGGGAGCTGTTTTTT. Translated: CASSLVGLAGAGGELFF.

The gene calls are TRBV5-1 and TRBJ2-3; 8 bases fit TRBD2. The trim removed 3 bases at V and 2 bases at J, leaving 14 bases unmatched. Germline CDR1 reads SGHRS; CDR2 reads YFSETQ. The CDR3 contains 18 residues. CDR3 amino acids: CASSSTPSGREDTDTQYF. The CDR3 region has the DNA TGCGCCAGCAGCTCCACACCCAGCGGGAGAGAGGACACAGATACGCAGTATTTT.

This clone appeared a few times. This chain joins TRBV30 and TRBJ1-2, with D possibly being TRBD1 (6 bases). The V gene's germline CDR1 is GTSNPN and CDR2 SVGIG (reference sequence). V was pared by 7 bases and J by 2 bases, with 14 bases between. The CDR3 sequence is 13 residues long. The CDR3 region has the DNA TGTGCCTATGGAAGAGGGACAAACTATGGCTACACCTTC. This encodes CAYGRGTNYGYTF.

The CDR3 loop reads CASSSFSQETQYF. The CDR3 DNA reads TGTGCCAGCAGTTCGTTCAGCCAAGAGACCCAGTACTTC. The chain combines TRBV27 with TRBJ2-5; D is unclear. This CDR3 comprises 13 residues. The germline V gene has CDR1 MNHEY and CDR2 SMNVEV (reference sequence). V was trimmed by 4 bases and J by 1 base, leaving 7 bases between them.

The chain recombines TRBV7-6 with TRBJ2-7, with D possibly TRBD2 on 5 matching bases. Germline values: CDR1 SGHVS, CDR2 FNYEAQ. The V end lost 5 bases, the J end lost 3 bases, and 14 bases lay between the germline ends. This CDR3 has 14 amino acids. Here the CDR3 DNA reads TGTGCCAGCAGCGATCTAGTTGAGGGCTACGAGCAGTACTTC. It translates to CASSDLVEGYEQYF.

The chain uses TRBV10-1 and TRBJ2-3, with D perhaps TRBD2 (6 bases). Germline lookup yields CDR1 WNHNN and CDR2 SYGVQD (reference sequence). The V end was cut by 2 bases, the J end by 2 bases, with 11 bases between. The CDR3 has 15 amino acids. The CDR3 loop reads CASSETTSLTDTQYF. For the CDR3, the DNA is TGCGCCAGCAGTGAGACGACTAGTCTCACAGATACGCAGTATTTT.

This chain links TRBV28 with TRBJ2-3; 7 nucleotides agree with TRBD1. The CDR3 is 13 residues long. V trimming: 6 bases; J trimming: 2 bases; junction bases outside the gene matches: 2. Looked up from germline, CDR1 is MDHEN and CDR2 is SYDVKM. For the CDR3, the DNA is TGTGCCAGCAGGGGACAGAACACAGATACGCAGTATTTT. Encoded protein: CASRGQNTDTQYF.

The gene calls are TRBV30 and TRBJ2-2, with 8 bases aligning to TRBD1. The V and J ends lost 1 base and 3 bases, in that order; junction bases with no gene match: 1. Germline-derived CDR1 and CDR2 are GTSNPN and SVGIG (reference sequence). The CDR3 covers 14 residues. The CDR3 sequence is CAWSAGGDTGELFF. CDR3 bases: TGTGCCTGGAGTGCAGGGGGCGACACCGGGGAGCTGTTTTTT.

The chain employs TRBV19 and TRBJ2-1, with D maybe TRBD1 (5 bases). Looked up from germline, CDR1 is LNHDA and CDR2 is SQIVND (reference sequence). The CDR3 is 14 residues long. The V end was cut by 5 bases, the J end by 3 bases, with 11 bases between. CDR3 in DNA: TGTGCCAGTAGTCCAGGGTCGCTCTACAATGAGCAGTTCTTC. Protein: CASSPGSLYNEQFF.

The chain carries TRBV2 and TRBJ1-2; perhaps TRBD1 as D (6 bases). Per germline, CDR1 SNHLY and CDR2 FYNNEI. CDR3 length: 16 amino acids. Trimming took off 4 bases at V and 3 bases at J, with 18 bases between the two ends. The CDR3 DNA follows: TGTGCCAGCAGTGGGGGTAGGGCGGGGGCCTACTATGGCTACACCTTC. It specifies CASSGGRAGAYYGYTF.

J is TRBJ2-7 and V is TRBV10-3; the D gene is possibly TRBD2 (6 bases). The CDR3 length is 12 residues. V was shortened by 10 bases and J by 4 bases, with 14 bases between the two germline ends. Per germline, CDR1 ENHRY and CDR2 SYGVKD. CDR3: CASGDGRYEQYF. DNA of the CDR3: TGTGCCAGCGGGGACGGGCGATACGAGCAGTACTTC.

The chain joins TRBV2 to TRBJ2-1, with 10 bases fitting TRBD2. Looked up from germline, CDR1 is SNHLY and CDR2 is FYNNEI. CDR3 length equals 15 residues. With V trimmed by 7 bases and J by 6 bases, 9 bases remained unmatched. CDR3 residues: CASISGTSASNEQFF. DNA for the CDR3: TGTGCCAGCATATCCGGGACTAGCGCCTCCAATGAGCAGTTCTTC.

The CDR3 DNA follows: TGCAGCGTGGGGACAGGCGATGGCTACACCTTC. Translation: CSVGTGDGYTF. The chain joins TRBV29-1 to TRBJ1-2, with TRBD1 matching over 8 bases. The V segment lost 6 bases and the J segment 6 bases; nucleotides outside the gene matches: 3. Germline CDR1 SQVTM, CDR2 ANQGSEA. The length of the CDR3 is 11 residues.

The chain has TRBV24-1 and TRBJ1-2, with 7 bases aligning to TRBD1. From germline, CDR1 is KGHDR and CDR2 SFDVKD. The ends lost 4 bases at V and 3 bases at J; junction bases unmatched: 1. CDR3 size: 13 residues. This chain's CDR3 is CATSEDRDYGYTF. The CDR3 nucleotides read TGTGCCACCAGTGAAGACAGGGACTATGGCTACACCTTC.

The chain has TRBV7-9 and TRBJ2-1; 8 nucleotides agree with TRBD2. J gave up 7 bases and V 0 bases, and 5 bases lay outside the gene matches. CDR1 is SEHNR, CDR2 FQNEAQ, per germline (reference sequence). This CDR3 is built from 15 residues. For the CDR3, the DNA is TGTGCCAGCAGCTTAGCGGCGGGAGGAGGGAATGAGCAGTTCTTC. Translation: CASSLAAGGGNEQFF. Combining the CDR3 with reference TRBV7-9 and TRBJ2-1 gives the whole variable domain DTGVSQNPRHKITKRGQNVTFRCDPISEHNRLYWYRQTLGQGPEFLTYFQNEAQLEKSRLLSDRFSAERPKGSFSTLEIQRTEQGDSAMYLCASSLAAGGGNEQFFGPGTRLTVL.

This sequence joins TRBV7-2 and TRBJ2-7; D possibly corresponds to TRBD1 (5 bases). The germline V gene has CDR1 SGHTA and CDR2 FQGNSA. The length of the CDR3 is 15 residues. Trimming took off 5 bases at V and 0 bases at J, with 14 bases between the two ends. The DNA of the CDR3 is TGTGCCAGCAGCGCTACAGGCTCGATCTCCTACGAGCAGTACTTC. The encoded protein is CASSATGSISYEQYF.

This rearrangement joins TRBV5-1 to TRBJ1-6, with 9 bases lining up with TRBD1. CDR3 size: 16 residues. In germline, CDR1 is SGHRS, CDR2 YFSETQ. V dropped 3 bases and J dropped 6; count of bases not matched to a gene: 7. Here the CDR3 reads CASSYDRDRANSPLHF. The CDR3 DNA sequence: TGCGCCAGCAGCTATGACCGGGACAGGGCTAATTCACCCCTCCACTTT.

The chain joins TRBV6-6 to TRBJ2-1, with 14 bases that match TRBD2. The CDR3 extends over 18 amino acids. CDR1 and CDR2 from the germline V gene are MNHNY and SVGAGI (reference sequence). The junction had 11 bases not matched to a gene; V was cut back by 6 bases and J by 4 bases. The CDR3 loop is CASSRLAGGPGEYNEQFF. CDR3 nucleotide sequence: TGTGCCAGCAGCCGACTAGCGGGAGGGCCGGGCGAGTACAATGAGCAGTTCTTC.

V gene TRBV7-3 combines with J gene TRBJ2-1; 9 bases agree with TRBD2. The CDR3 has 16 amino acids. Germline trimming cut 1 base from V and 5 bases from J; bases unmatched to any gene: 6. Germline V gene sequence: CDR1 SGHTA, CDR2 FQGTGA. CDR3 loop: CASSLNLAGLNNEQFF. CDR3 nucleotide sequence: TGTGCCAGCAGCTTAAACCTAGCGGGACTGAACAATGAGCAGTTCTTC.

The rearrangement joins TRBV19 to TRBJ1-3, with D tentatively TRBD1 (6 bases). V lost 5 bases and J 4 bases, leaving 12 bases between the germline ends. The CDR3 totals 14 residues. CDR1 is LNHDA, CDR2 SQIVND, per germline (reference sequence). Written as DNA, the CDR3 is TGTGCCAGTAGTTTTGGGGGCGCCGGAAACACCATATATTTT. Translation: CASSFGGAGNTIYF. The whole variable domain, filled in from reference TRBV19 and TRBJ1-3, reads DGGITQSPKYLFRKEGQNVTLSCEQNLNHDAMYWYRQDPGQGLRLIYYSQIVNDFQKGDIAEGYSVSREKKESFPLTVTSAQKNPTAFYLCASSFGGAGNTIYFGEGSWLTVV.

By share, this clone counts as medium-sized. The CDR3 region has the DNA TGTGCCAGCAGCTTAAGCGAGGGTCCGGAGACGCAGTATTTT. This translates into CASSLSEGPETQYF. The genes are TRBV7-3 and TRBJ2-3; a weak D match, TRBD2 (5 bases). CDR3 length: 14 residues. Germline V gives CDR1 SGHTA, CDR2 FQGTGA. The V end lost 1 base, the J end lost 9 bases, and 14 bases lay between the germline ends.

The rearrangement links TRBV23-1 to TRBJ2-7, with unresolved D. TRBV23-1 is an ORF for which the function is uncertain. The CDR3 runs 18 residues. Trimming removed 2 bases from V and 3 bases from J, with 23 bases in between. CDR3: CASSQGRQRLFKDYEQYF. In DNA form, the CDR3 reads TGCGCCAGCAGTCAAGGTCGGCAGAGGCTATTTAAGGACTACGAGCAGTACTTC.